This TCR beta chain emerged from a study of blood T cell repertoires in COVID-19. V was clipped by 3 bases and J by 6 bases, with 15 bases between them. In germline, CDR1 is SNHLY, CDR2 FYNNEI. The CDR3 has 16 amino acids. The method was immunoSEQ multiplex PCR; TCRdb's version includes in-frame clones alone and lacks a portion of them. This sample has 200,000 to 300,000 clones, with roughly 90% found just once. This clone was observed once. The chain combines TRBV2 with TRBJ1-6; D may be TRBD1 (6 bases). Source material: peripheral blood. The sequence came from a man aged 55 to 69 who had recovered from COVID-19. CDR3 coding DNA: TGTGCCAGCAGTGAGGTCAGGGGCCCGTTTAATTCACCCCTCCACTTT. Amino acids: CASSEVRGPFNSPLHF. Variable domain in full (rest from reference TRBV2 and TRBJ1-6): EPEVTQTPSHQVTQMGQEVILRCVPISNHLYFYWYRQILGQKVEFLVSFYNNEISEKSEIFDDQFSVERPDGSNFTLKIRSTKLEDSAMYFCASSEVRGPFNSPLHFGNGTRLTVT.